The following is a TCR beta chain sequence with its context. The antigen is unknown. This record comes from a study of OX40 agonist ivuxolimab in advanced cancers. Findings and caveats of the study: Clones of CD4+ and CD8+ blood T cells grew by week 6 at doses of 0.1 to 3.0 mg/kg. People who partly responded at 0.1-3.0 mg/kg had some of the least clonal expansion seen.

Exclusion applied to patients with autoimmune disease history or systemic immunosuppression. The CDR3 loop spans 13 amino acids. The germline V and J ends were trimmed by 7 bases and 3 bases, with 12 bases remaining between them. Germline values: CDR1 ENHRY, CDR2 SYGVKD. Method: immunoSEQ multiplex PCR; TCRdb's copy keeps in-frame clones and lacks some. The sample lists 60,000 or so clones, roughly nine tenths occurring once. The receptor was derived from an adult with an advanced solid tumor such as melanoma, head and neck, liver or kidney cancer. Specimen: CD4+ or CD8+ T cells sorted from blood, collected in a trial of the OX40 agonist ivuxolimab. The chain has TRBV10-3 and TRBJ2-5, with D possibly matching TRBD2 (5 bases). CDR3 region: CAIKPEGKETQYF. CDR3 coding DNA: TGTGCCATCAAACCAGAGGGAAAAGAGACCCAGTACTTC.